The clone carrying this T cell receptor beta chain was recorded a few times. The data are from a study of beta chain features in type 1 diabetes. About the study: The study found patients and healthy donors alike in age, gender and cell yields.

Investigators reverse transcribed all isolated RNA, so they sequenced expressed TCRB transcripts. Sequencing was performed with immunoSEQ multiplex PCR; in TCRdb, only in-frame clones are kept and a portion is missing. This table has about 360,000 clones, roughly 12% appearing once. After removal of 1 base from V and 0 bases from J, the junction contained 2 bases not matched to a gene. The length of the CDR3 is 16 residues. Looked up from germline, CDR1 is SGHNT and CDR2 is YYREEE (reference sequence). This clonotype was obtained from a young man in good health. Sequencing was performed on naive CD4+ T cells from blood. V gene TRBV5-4 combines with J gene TRBJ2-3; the match to TRBD2 covers 10 bases. The CDR3 loop reads CASSLLSGGSTDTQYF. As DNA, the CDR3 is TGTGCCAGCAGCTTGCTTAGCGGGGGGAGCACAGATACGCAGTATTTT.